This T cell receptor (beta chain) was sequenced in a study of blood T cell repertoires in COVID-19. V dropped 0 bases and J dropped 17 bases, with 17 bases sitting between them. Germline CDR1 MRHNA, CDR2 SNTAGT. This CDR3 is built from 14 residues. Here immunoSEQ multiplex PCR was the method, and the copy in TCRdb shows in-frame clones only, minus some. The sample has about 120,000 clones, roughly 85% seen once; the top ten hold roughly 11%. The sample taken for sequencing was peripheral blood. The receptor was isolated from a man older than 75 with acute or convalescent COVID-19. This sequence joins TRBV6-4 and TRBJ1-6; no reliable D call. Here the CDR3 reads CASSDSGSPTIFHF. The CDR3 nucleotides are TGTGCCAGCAGTGACTCGGGCAGCCCCACCATTTTCCACTTT.